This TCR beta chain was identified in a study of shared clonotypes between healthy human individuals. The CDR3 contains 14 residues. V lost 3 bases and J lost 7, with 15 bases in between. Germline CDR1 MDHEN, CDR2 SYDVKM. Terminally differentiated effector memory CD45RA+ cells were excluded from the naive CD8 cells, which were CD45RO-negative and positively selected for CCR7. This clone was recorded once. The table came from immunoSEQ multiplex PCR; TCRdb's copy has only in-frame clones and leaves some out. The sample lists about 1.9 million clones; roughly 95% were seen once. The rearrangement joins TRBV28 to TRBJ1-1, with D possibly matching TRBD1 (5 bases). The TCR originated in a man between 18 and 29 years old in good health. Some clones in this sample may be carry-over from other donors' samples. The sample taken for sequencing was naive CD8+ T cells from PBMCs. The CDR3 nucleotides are TGTGCCAGCAGTTTTTGGGGCCGAACCTTTGAAGCTTTCTTT. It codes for CASSFWGRTFEAFF.